The 30 T cell receptor beta chains reported below all come from one sample, sequenced in a study of post-analysis software for immune sequencing data. These receptors have no known antigen. The TCR beta cDNA libraries carried unique molecular identifiers. In TCRdb, the PCR reads were re-called with MiXCR into one record per CDR3 protein. The table includes roughly 430,000 distinct CDR3 sequences, roughly 40% detected once. Study observations and caveats: In patients, roughly 5 TRBV segments were more frequent than in controls, with TRBV5-6, TRBV5-1 and TRBV20-1 among them.

Sequencing was performed on blood. Source of these receptors: a girl aged 2-10 years with multiple sclerosis.

This clonotype showed up just a few times. The chain couples TRBV9 to TRBJ2-3; 7 bases match TRBD2. In germline, CDR1 is SGDLS, CDR2 YYNGEE. The CDR3 is made up of 14 amino acids. Trimming at V came to 7 bases and at J to 2 bases, leaving 7 bases not matched to a gene. The CDR3 sequence is CASSLGGDTDTQYF. The CDR3 DNA follows: TGTGCCAGCTCATTGGGGGGGGACACAGATACGCAGTATTTT.

CDR3 DNA: TGTGCCAGCAGTCACAACAGCCTCGAGCAGTACTTC. Translation gives CASSHNSLEQYF. The rearrangement links TRBV12-3 or TRBV12-4 to TRBJ2-5; no clear D. The end of the DNA fits TRBJ2-7 better, so the J call may be wrong. The CDR3 is made up of 12 amino acids.

This chain connects TRBV4-3 to TRBJ2-1; D uncertain. CDR1 is LGHNA, CDR2 YSLEER, per germline. The CDR3 spans 15 residues. V lost 0 bases, J lost 4 bases, and 10 bases lay in between. CDR3 sequence reads: CASSQDLVPYNEQFF. The DNA of the CDR3 is TGCGCCAGCAGCCAAGACCTAGTGCCTTACAATGAGCAGTTCTTC.

The gene calls are TRBV5-1 and TRBJ1-5; 8 bases map to TRBD1. This CDR3 has 15 residues. CDR1 is SGHRS, CDR2 YFSETQ, per germline. With V trimmed by 4 bases and J by 3 bases, 6 bases remained unmatched. CDR3 bases: TGCGCCAGCAGCGTGTCAGGGGGCCCCAATCAGCCCCAGCATTTT. Its translation is CASSVSGGPNQPQHF.

The sample holds a few counts of this clonotype. The chain carries TRBV19 and TRBJ2-3, with 7 bases lining up with TRBD2. The J segment lost 5 bases and the V segment lost 5 bases, leaving 7 bases of the junction unmatched. Germline V CDR1 and CDR2: LNHDA, SQIVND (reference sequence). This CDR3 comprises 14 residues. Written as DNA, the CDR3 is TGTGCCAGTAGTCCGGAAGCGGGAAGAGATACGCAGTATTTT. Amino acid sequence: CASSPEAGRDTQYF.

This chain joins TRBV6-6 and TRBJ2-3; a weak D match, TRBD1 (6 bases). Germline V lookup: CDR1 MNHNY, CDR2 SVGAGI (reference sequence). V was shortened by 8 bases and J by 0 bases, with 12 bases between the two germline ends. The CDR3 extends over 14 amino acids. The CDR3 reads CASGWTVSTDTQYF. The CDR3 DNA sequence: TGTGCCAGCGGATGGACAGTTAGCACAGATACGCAGTATTTT.

The J gene is TRBJ1-1, the V gene TRBV18; 9 nucleotides match TRBD1. Germline CDR1 and CDR2: KGHSH and LQKENI. V lost 3 bases and J lost 0; bases outside the gene matches: 2. CDR3 length: 15 residues. The CDR3, as DNA: TGTGCCAGCTCACCGACAGGGGGGATGAACACTGAAGCTTTCTTT. It is translated as CASSPTGGMNTEAFF.

This clonotype was seen more than once but under ten times. The genes are TRBV15 and TRBJ2-3, with D perhaps assigned TRBD1 or TRBD2 (6 bases each). Trimming stripped 3 bases from V and 1 base from J, with 14 bases between. This CDR3 contains 16 residues. Germline V gene lookup returns CDR1 LNHNV and CDR2 YYDKDF (reference sequence). The CDR3 sequence is CATSRGAGYGTDTQYF. The CDR3 DNA reads TGTGCCACCAGCAGGGGGGCGGGATACGGCACAGATACGCAGTATTTT.

The chain links TRBV10-3 to TRBJ1-1, with D perhaps TRBD1 (5 bases). The germline V gene encodes CDR1 ENHRY and CDR2 SYGVKD. This CDR3 contains 15 residues. Trimming pared 6 bases from V and 0 bases from J, leaving 14 bases between. The CDR3 nucleotides are TGTGCCATCAGCCGAACGACAGACTTGAACACTGAAGCTTTCTTT. Translated: CAISRTTDLNTEAFF.

The chain links TRBV6-5 to TRBJ1-2; TRBD1 matches at 7 bases. With 6 bases clipped from V and 2 bases from J, the junction kept 6 bases outside the gene matches. The CDR3 length is 14 residues. Germline assignment: CDR1 MNHEY and CDR2 SVGAGI. This chain's CDR3 is CASRFTGVNYGYTF. The DNA for the CDR3 is TGTGCCAGCAGGTTTACAGGGGTGAACTATGGCTACACCTTC.

This clonotype was seen a handful of times. The chain uses TRBV5-1 and TRBJ2-5, with D tentatively TRBD2 (5 bases). CDR1 is SGHRS and CDR2 is YFSETQ in the germline V gene. With 5 bases removed from V and 1 base from J, the gap between germline ends came to 24 bases. The CDR3 contains 18 residues. The DNA of the CDR3 is TGCGCCAGCAGACTTAACCTGAGGACTGGCCCTATCCAAGAGACCCAGTACTTC. This gives the protein CASRLNLRTGPIQETQYF.

This clonotype was observed many times. One junction end disagrees with the germline gene, perhaps due to a read error. The rearrangement joins TRBV12-3 or TRBV12-4 to TRBJ2-7, with 8 bases matching TRBD2. The CDR3 runs 11 residues. The CDR3 DNA follows: TGTGCCAGCAGCTTAGCGGGGGAGCAGTACTTC. This sequence encodes CASSLAGEQYF.

J is TRBJ2-1 and V is TRBV28; TRBD2 might be the D (6 bases). This CDR3 spans 17 amino acids. The V end was cut by 6 bases, the J end by 4 bases, with 22 bases between. Germline-derived CDR1 and CDR2 are MDHEN and SYDVKM. The CDR3 DNA is TGTGCCAGCAGGCAGCAGACCTACCGGGACTCTTACAATGAGCAGTTCTTC. Protein sequence: CASRQQTYRDSYNEQFF.

V gene TRBV29-1 combines with J gene TRBJ1-1; the match to TRBD1 covers 7 bases. The CDR3 contains 14 residues. The ends lost 6 bases at V and 1 base at J; junction bases unmatched: 8. In germline, CDR1 is SQVTM, CDR2 ANQGSEA. CDR3 DNA sequence: TGCAGCGTCTCAGGGGGGGCTCGGAACACTGAAGCTTTCTTT. This encodes CSVSGGARNTEAFF. Drawing the rest from reference TRBV29-1 and TRBJ1-1, the complete variable domain is SAVISQKPSRDICQRGTSLTIQCQVDSQVTMMFWYRQQPGQSLTLIATANQGSEATYESGFVIDKFPISRPNLTFSTLTVSNMSPEDSSIYLCSVSGGARNTEAFFGQGTRLTVV.

In the case of this clonotype: Relative to the germline gene, one junction end is altered; a read error may explain this. The V call is TRBV6-5, the J call TRBJ1-2, with 7 bases fitting TRBD1. CDR3 length: 16 residues. Per germline, CDR1 MNHEY and CDR2 SVGAGI. The CDR3 loop is CASRAGMTGKWGGCTF. CDR3 bases: TGTGCCAGCCGGGCGGGGATGACAGGGAAGTGGGGTGGCTGCACCTTC.

In this sample, this clonotype turned up once. This chain joins TRBV12-5 and TRBJ2-7; 10 bases are a match to TRBD2. This CDR3 is built from 14 residues. Germline lookup yields CDR1 LGHNT and CDR2 FRNRAP. With V trimmed by 7 bases and J by 3 bases, 6 bases remained unmatched. CDR3 sequence reads: CASANGLAVYEQYF. CDR3 coding DNA: TGTGCTAGTGCTAATGGACTAGCGGTCTACGAGCAGTACTTC.

This clonotype was seen a single time. The chain recombines TRBV10-3 with TRBJ1-2, with 8 bases matching TRBD1. J gave up 4 bases and V 6 bases, and 10 bases lay outside the gene matches. Germline-derived CDR1 and CDR2 are ENHRY and SYGVKD. The CDR3 sequence is 15 residues long. The CDR3 region has the DNA TGTGCCATCAGCGCCGCGGACAGGGTGGGCTATGGCTACACCTTC. Translated: CAISAADRVGYGYTF.

The chain links TRBV5-1 to TRBJ2-3; D is unresolved. Germline V gene data show CDR1 as SGHRS and CDR2 as YFSETQ. With 4 bases removed from V and 0 bases from J, the gap between germline ends came to 9 bases. CDR3 length equals 14 residues. The CDR3 reads CASSLGPSTDTQYF. CDR3 bases: TGCGCCAGCAGCCTTGGACCGAGCACAGATACGCAGTATTTT.

V is TRBV24-1 and J is TRBJ2-5; TRBD1 aligns across 9 bases. This CDR3 has 15 amino acids. V dropped 3 bases and J dropped 5; count of bases not matched to a gene: 6. Germline lookup yields CDR1 KGHDR and CDR2 SFDVKD. This chain's CDR3 is CATSDRTGDLETQYF. CDR3 DNA: TGTGCCACCAGTGATAGGACAGGGGATTTGGAGACCCAGTACTTC.

This clonotype was observed once. V and J are TRBV20-1 and TRBJ2-3; 7 bases line up with TRBD2. CDR3 size: 14 residues. Germline V lookup: CDR1 DFQATT, CDR2 SNEGSKA (reference sequence). The junction had 6 bases not matched to a gene; V was cut back by 6 bases and J by 0 bases. The CDR3 coding sequence is TGCAGTGCCTCCTTCGGGGGGAGCACAGATACGCAGTATTTT. Translated, it gives CSASFGGSTDTQYF.

The J gene is TRBJ2-7, the V gene TRBV7-2; 12 positions match TRBD1. The CDR3 runs 17 residues. The junction had 6 bases not matched to a gene; V was cut back by 1 base and J by 2 bases. The germline V gene encodes CDR1 SGHTA and CDR2 FQGNSA. CDR3 region: CASSLEGQGAYAYEQYF. For the CDR3, the DNA is TGTGCCAGCAGCTTAGAGGGACAGGGGGCTTATGCCTACGAGCAGTACTTC.

This chain links TRBV27 with TRBJ2-7; D perhaps matches TRBD2 (5 bases). The CDR3 is made up of 14 amino acids. Germline loops: CDR1 MNHEY, CDR2 SMNVEV (reference sequence). Trimming stripped 3 bases from V and 3 bases from J, with 12 bases between. The CDR3 is CASSFSDGGYEQYF. The CDR3 coding sequence is TGTGCCAGCAGTTTCTCGGACGGAGGCTACGAGCAGTACTTC.

V usage is TRBV9 and J usage is TRBJ2-7; the D is unclear. The CDR3 extends over 14 amino acids. Trimming took off 1 base at V and 2 bases at J, with 10 bases between the two ends. Germline V gene data show CDR1 as SGDLS and CDR2 as YYNGEE. CDR3 nucleotides: TGTGCCAGCAGCGTAAAGACCGAGACCTACGAGCAGTACTTC. Translated: CASSVKTETYEQYF. Drawing the rest from reference TRBV9 and TRBJ2-7, the complete variable domain is DSGVTQTPKHLITATGQRVTLRCSPRSGDLSVYWYQQSLDQGLQFLIQYYNGEERAKGNILERFSAQQFPDLHSELNLSSLELGDSALYFCASSVKTETYEQYFGPGTRLTVT.

The rearrangement links TRBV5-1 to TRBJ2-4; D is unresolved. Per germline, CDR1 SGHRS and CDR2 YFSETQ. V was cut by 3 bases and J by 5 bases, with 9 bases left in between. The length of the CDR3 is 13 residues. This chain's CDR3 is CASSSGEENIQYF. The CDR3 coding sequence is TGCGCCAGCAGCTCCGGAGAGGAAAACATTCAGTACTTC.

This chain uses TRBV7-9 with TRBJ2-3; 9 bases are a match to TRBD2. Trimming took 2 bases from V and 6 from J; bases not matched to a gene: 9. Germline values: CDR1 SEHNR, CDR2 FQNEAQ (reference sequence). The CDR3 consists of 16 residues. The CDR3 DNA reads TGTGCCAGCAGCTTAAAAGGCGGGAGGGCAACGGATACGCAGTATTTT. It specifies CASSLKGGRATDTQYF.

This rearrangement joins TRBV4-2 to TRBJ1-4; D is unclear. This CDR3 has 11 residues. Germline CDR1 is LGHNA and CDR2 is YNFKEQ. Between the trimmed V and J ends, which lost 5 bases and 8 bases, there was a span of 6 bases. The CDR3, as DNA: TGTGCCAGCAGCGTAATGGAAAAACTGTTTTTT. This codes for CASSVMEKLFF.

The gene calls are TRBV7-9 and TRBJ2-7; 9 nucleotides match TRBD1. Germline V gives CDR1 SEHNR, CDR2 FQNEAQ (reference sequence). V lost 4 bases, J lost 0 bases, and 10 bases stayed unmatched. The CDR3 loop spans 17 amino acids. The DNA for the CDR3 is TGTGCCAGCAGCTACCGACCGGACAGGGGTGACTCCTACGAGCAGTACTTC. It encodes CASSYRPDRGDSYEQYF.

The chain couples TRBV12-3 or TRBV12-4 to TRBJ1-5; 7 bases agree with TRBD1. This CDR3 is built from 13 residues. Losses at the gene ends were 6 bases for V and 9 bases for J; bases not matched to a gene: 8. For the CDR3, the DNA is TGTGCCAGCAGCCCCAGGGGGGAGATGCCCCAGCATTTT. Its protein product is CASSPRGEMPQHF.

The chain uses TRBV20-1 and TRBJ2-5, with 8 positions matching TRBD2. This CDR3 spans 15 amino acids. The germline CDR1 and CDR2 sequences are DFQATT and SNEGSKA (reference sequence). V shed 5 bases and J 0 bases; nucleotides not matched to a gene: 8. The CDR3 sequence is CSAPNGGGYQETQYF. In DNA, the CDR3 is TGCAGTGCTCCGAACGGGGGGGGGTACCAAGAGACCCAGTACTTC.

This clonotype was observed a handful of times. The V gene is TRBV20-1, the J gene TRBJ2-1, with 8 bases lining up with TRBD2. With 0 bases clipped from V and 8 bases from J, the junction kept 12 bases outside the gene matches. This CDR3 contains 16 residues. CDR1 is DFQATT, CDR2 SNEGSKA, per germline (reference sequence). CDR3 protein: CSARDRGTSLWHEQFF. DNA for the CDR3: TGCAGTGCTAGAGACCGAGGGACTAGTTTATGGCATGAGCAGTTCTTC.